The 32 T cell receptor beta chains presented below share a single source sample, sequenced in a study of Ad26.COV2.S vaccination and SARS-CoV-2 variants (dated by TCRdb to the early 2020s). Library preparation was by the immunoSEQ multiplex PCR assay. TCRdb took this table from immuneACCESS and kept in-frame rearrangements with V and J called. Such tables lack part of the clones; where checked against another copy, unresolved V genes explain under half of the gap, and the rest is unexplained. In all, the sample holds about 420,000 clones, and approximately 88% of those were seen once. Of the sample, roughly 4% falls within the top ten clones. Reading the label with the study, this specimen's treatment or condition is: about 20 received Ad26.COV2.S at low or high dose, single or two shots; roughly five received placebo; per-sample allocation not given. Repertoires of vaccine and placebo recipients were sequenced from samples taken on day 63 after the first injection.

The sample was peripheral blood, taken in a trial of Ad26.COV2.S vaccine versus placebo. Receptors originate from a person aged 18-65 years who received the Ad26.COV2.S COVID-19 vaccine or a placebo.

The rearrangement links TRBV6-7 to TRBJ2-2; 8 bases agree with TRBD1. TRBV6-7 is annotated as an ORF whose role is uncertain. Trimming cost V 5 bases and J 6 bases; bases outside gene matches: 11. The CDR3 has 16 residues. CDR3 region: CASSRGQGVEPGELFF. In DNA, the CDR3 is TGTGCCAGCAGTCGAGGACAGGGAGTAGAACCCGGGGAGCTGTTTTTT.

The chain is built from TRBV20-1 and TRBJ2-1; weak D call: TRBD2 (5 bases). The germline gives CDR1 DFQATT, CDR2 SNEGSKA (reference sequence). The CDR3 extends over 11 amino acids. V lost 5 bases and J 6 bases, leaving 8 bases between the germline ends. CDR3 residues: CSALAINEQFF. The CDR3 nucleotides are TGCAGTGCTCTAGCTATCAATGAGCAGTTCTTC.

CDR3 region: CASSPSGGANEQFF. The CDR3 DNA reads TGTGCCAGCTCACCTAGCGGGGGGGCTAATGAGCAGTTCTTC. This chain uses TRBV18 with TRBJ2-1; 11 bases are a match to TRBD2. This CDR3 region has 14 residues. Germline assignment: CDR1 KGHSH and CDR2 LQKENI. The ends lost 3 bases at V and 7 bases at J; junction bases unmatched: 2. The full variable domain, in which reference TRBV18 and TRBJ2-1 provide the parts outside the CDR3, is NAGVMQNPRHLVRRRGQEARLRCSPMKGHSHVYWYRQLPEEGLKFMVYLQKENIIDESGMPKERFSAEFPKEGPSILRIQQVVRGDSAAYFCASSPSGGANEQFFGPGTRLTVL.

The CDR3: CASSLTGTGGTNEKLFF. The CDR3 DNA reads TGTGCCAGCAGCTTAACCGGGACGGGGGGCACTAATGAAAAACTGTTTTTT. The chain has TRBV7-9 and TRBJ1-4; D is possibly TRBD1 (6 bases). Trimming shortened V by 2 bases and J by 2 bases, and 15 bases separated the two germline ends. CDR1 SEHNR and CDR2 FQNEAQ come from the germline V gene (reference sequence). The CDR3 covers 17 residues.

V and J are TRBV6-2 or TRBV6-3 and TRBJ2-3, with unresolved D. The CDR3 runs 14 residues. V was pared by 6 bases and J by 0 bases, with 10 bases between. Germline-derived CDR1 and CDR2 are MNHEY and SVGEGT. Written as DNA, the CDR3 is TGTGCCAGCAGCGTGAGAGAAAGCACAGATACGCAGTATTTT. This sequence encodes CASSVRESTDTQYF.

The gene calls are TRBV9 and TRBJ2-2; unclear D gene. The CDR3 has 14 amino acids. The germline CDR1 and CDR2 sequences are SGDLS and YYNGEE. Between the trimmed V and J ends, which lost 2 bases and 4 bases, there was a span of 9 bases. CDR3 protein: CASSVSQRTGELFF. Written as DNA, the CDR3 is TGTGCCAGCAGCGTGAGTCAGCGCACCGGGGAGCTGTTTTTT.

The chain uses TRBV6-6 and TRBJ1-5; TRBD1 is a possible D gene (5 bases). The ends were cut back, 5 bases at V and 5 bases at J, with 7 bases in the middle. There are 12 residues in the CDR3. Germline CDR1 reads MNHNY; CDR2 reads SVGAGI (reference sequence). The DNA of the CDR3 is TGTGCCAGCAGTAAAGGGGATCAGCCCCAGCATTTT. Translated, it gives CASSKGDQPQHF.

This clone was detected only a few times. The chain is built from TRBV28 and TRBJ1-2; 7 bases align to TRBD1. The CDR3 consists of 14 residues. Germline lookup yields CDR1 MDHEN and CDR2 SYDVKM. J gave up 8 bases and V 5 bases, and 11 bases lay outside the gene matches. The CDR3 protein is CASSPQYRQGGYTF. As DNA, the CDR3 is TGTGCCAGCAGTCCCCAGTATAGACAGGGAGGCTACACCTTC.

The V call is TRBV24-1, the J call TRBJ2-3; D tentatively reads TRBD1 or TRBD2 (6 bases each). Germline values: CDR1 KGHDR, CDR2 SFDVKD. Deletions cut 4 bases from V and 4 bases from J, with 20 bases between. The CDR3 is 17 amino acids. CDR3 region: CATSEPNRHRGPDTQYF. CDR3 coding DNA: TGTGCCACCAGTGAACCTAACAGGCACCGGGGGCCAGATACGCAGTATTTT.

The V gene is TRBV6-1, the J gene TRBJ1-2, with 12 bases fitting TRBD1. Germline assignment: CDR1 MNHNS and CDR2 SASEGT. The CDR3 has 19 amino acids. Germline trimming cut 3 bases from V and 5 bases from J; bases unmatched to any gene: 16. The DNA of the CDR3 is TGTGCCAGCAGTGAGCAGAGACGGGACAGGGGGCGCCGGTTTTATGGCTACACCTTC. Encoded protein: CASSEQRRDRGRRFYGYTF.

This chain connects TRBV30 to TRBJ1-1, with 7 bases aligning to TRBD1. Germline CDR1 GTSNPN, CDR2 SVGIG (reference sequence). Trimming at V came to 3 bases and at J to 7 bases, leaving 5 bases not matched to a gene. This CDR3 region has 12 residues. The CDR3 DNA follows: TGTGCCTGGAGCTCCGGGACAGTTGAAGCTTTCTTT. The encoded protein is CAWSSGTVEAFF.

This rearrangement joins TRBV7-6 to TRBJ1-4; a weak D match, TRBD1 (5 bases). CDR1 and CDR2 from the germline V gene are SGHVS and FNYEAQ. V was cut by 2 bases and J by 5 bases, with 12 bases left in between. The CDR3 contains 15 residues. The CDR3 coding sequence is TGTGCCAGCAGCTTAAGCGGCTCAGGGAATGAAAAACTGTTTTTT. Translation gives CASSLSGSGNEKLFF.

The rearrangement joins TRBV7-2 to TRBJ2-7; D gene uncertain. Germline loops: CDR1 SGHTA, CDR2 FQGNSA. This CDR3 comprises 15 residues. V was shortened by 7 bases and J by 0 bases, with 16 bases between the two germline ends. CDR3 in DNA: TGTGCCAGCACCCCTCCGGCAGCTAGCTCCTACGAGCAGTACTTC. Amino acids: CASTPPAASSYEQYF.

The chain combines TRBV18 with TRBJ1-1; D remains ambiguous. The CDR3 totals 18 residues. Germline CDR1 reads KGHSH; CDR2 reads LQKENI. V was pared by 1 base and J by 0 bases, with 18 bases between. CDR3 coding DNA: TGTGCCAGCTCACCACTCGTTCGTACTCAGGCAGTGAACACTGAAGCTTTCTTT. It is translated as CASSPLVRTQAVNTEAFF.

J is TRBJ1-4 and V is TRBV10-3, with 10 bases identical to TRBD1. CDR1 ENHRY and CDR2 SYGVKD come from the germline V gene. V lost 8 bases, J lost 6 bases, and 3 bases stayed unmatched. The CDR3 consists of 13 residues. The DNA of the CDR3 is TGTGCCATCGGGGGGACAGGGGATGAAAAACTGTTTTTT. The encoded protein is CAIGGTGDEKLFF.

This clone was seen a handful of times. The chain carries TRBV7-3 and TRBJ2-3, with TRBD2 identical over 10 bases. The V gene's germline CDR1 is SGHTA and CDR2 FQGTGA. The CDR3 loop spans 17 amino acids. V was clipped by 4 bases and J by 2 bases; unmatched bases: 9. Here the CDR3 reads CASSSRVAGGPTDTQYF. The CDR3 bases are TGTGCCAGCAGCTCCCGGGTAGCGGGGGGTCCCACAGATACGCAGTATTTT. The full variable domain, in which reference TRBV7-3 and TRBJ2-3 provide the parts outside the CDR3, is GAGVSQTPSNKVTEKGKYVELRCDPISGHTALYWYRQSLGQGPEFLIYFQGTGAADDSGLPNDRFFAVRPEGSVSTLKIQRTERGDSAVYLCASSSRVAGGPTDTQYFGPGTRLTVL.

This rearrangement joins TRBV7-2 to TRBJ2-7; D not resolved. Germline CDR1 reads SGHTA; CDR2 reads FQGNSA. CDR3 size: 12 residues. V was pared by 5 bases and J by 6 bases, with 11 bases between. CDR3 DNA sequence: TGTGCCAGCAGCCAAGACATTTCCGAGCAGTACTTC. Translating it yields CASSQDISEQYF.

This clone was seen a single time. CDR3 residues: CASSVIGELFF. CDR3 DNA: TGCGCCAGCAGCGTCATCGGGGAGCTGTTTTTT. J is TRBJ2-2 and V is TRBV5-1; no firm D call. Germline V gene data show CDR1 as SGHRS and CDR2 as YFSETQ. The V end was cut by 4 bases, the J end by 7 bases, with 5 bases between. This CDR3 has 11 amino acids.

This chain connects TRBV7-2 to TRBJ1-3; no reliable D call. The CDR3 loop spans 14 amino acids. Germline V gives CDR1 SGHTA, CDR2 FQGNSA. Trimming took 2 bases from V and 2 from J, leaving 7 bases between them. CDR3 amino acids: CASSLKTAGNTIYF. For the CDR3, the DNA is TGTGCCAGCAGCTTAAAGACTGCTGGAAACACCATATATTTT.

Worth noting for this clone: This sample also contains other DNA sequences that code for the same CDR3. V gene TRBV7-9 combines with J gene TRBJ2-2; the D call may be TRBD1 or TRBD2 (5 bases each). Germline CDR1 is SEHNR and CDR2 is FQNEAQ (reference sequence). Trimming took 3 bases from V and 6 from J, leaving 5 bases between them. The CDR3 contains 12 residues. This CDR3 reads CASSLGAGELFF. The CDR3 nucleotides are TGTGCCAGCAGCTTGGGGGCCGGGGAGCTGTTTTTT.

This sequence joins TRBV21-1 and TRBJ2-7; the table's D call of TRBD2 was not tested on the DNA. TRBV21-1 is a listed pseudogene. The CDR3 consists of 16 residues. The chain's CDR3 is CARNEGLAGGNYEQYF. CDR3 nucleotides: TGTGCCAGAAACGAGGGACTAGCGGGGGGAAACTACGAGCAGTACTTC.

This chain uses TRBV2 with TRBJ2-7; no definite D call. The length of the CDR3 is 13 residues. Per germline, CDR1 SNHLY and CDR2 FYNNEI. V was shortened by 1 base and J by 3 bases, with 7 bases between the two germline ends. The DNA for the CDR3 is TGTGCCAGCAGTGAAGGGACGGACTACGAGCAGTACTTC. It is translated as CASSEGTDYEQYF.

V and J are TRBV28 and TRBJ2-3; no clear D. The CDR3 runs 11 residues. Germline assignment: CDR1 MDHEN and CDR2 SYDVKM. V was trimmed by 1 base and J by 6 bases, leaving 2 bases between them. DNA for the CDR3: TGTGCCAGCAGTTTATCCGATACGCAGTATTTT. Translation gives CASSLSDTQYF.

The V gene is TRBV4-1, the J gene TRBJ2-1; no clear D. CDR1 is MGHRA and CDR2 is YSYEKL in the germline V gene. This CDR3 is built from 16 residues. Deletions cut 2 bases from V and 0 bases from J, with 11 bases between. The CDR3 DNA sequence: TGCGCCAGCAGCCAATTGGTCGTGAGCTCCTACAATGAGCAGTTCTTC. Encoded protein: CASSQLVVSSYNEQFF.

This chain joins TRBV4-1 and TRBJ2-5; 7 positions match TRBD1. Germline assignment: CDR1 MGHRA and CDR2 YSYEKL. This CDR3 comprises 16 residues. With 1 base clipped from V and 1 base from J, the junction kept 6 bases outside the gene matches. The CDR3 nucleotides are TGCGCCAGCAGCCAAGTAGGGGGCGTACCCCAAGAGACCCAGTACTTC. This sequence encodes CASSQVGGVPQETQYF.

V usage is TRBV6-5 and J usage is TRBJ1-5; D is unclear. The V and J ends lost 8 bases and 1 base respectively, with 6 bases between them. The CDR3 runs 12 residues. From germline, CDR1 is MNHEY and CDR2 SVGAGI. The CDR3 region has the DNA TGTGCCAGCGCTTCGAGCAATCAGCCCCAGCATTTT. It encodes CASASSNQPQHF.

V usage is TRBV9 and J usage is TRBJ1-6; 8 positions agree with TRBD1. CDR3 length equals 17 residues. From germline, CDR1 is SGDLS and CDR2 YYNGEE. Trimming removed 3 bases from V and 1 base from J; junction bases left unmatched: 6. DNA of the CDR3: TGTGCCAGCAGCGCCACAGGGGGAGCTTCCTATAATTCACCCCTCCACTTT. It is translated as CASSATGGASYNSPLHF.

The chain has TRBV6-1 and TRBJ1-2, with D unresolved. V gave up 0 bases and J gave up 0 bases, with 11 bases separating them. The CDR3 has 16 residues. Germline V gene lookup returns CDR1 MNHNS and CDR2 SASEGT. CDR3 DNA sequence: TGTGCCAGCAGTGAAGCGTGGCAGACTACTAACTATGGCTACACCTTC. Translation: CASSEAWQTTNYGYTF.

This chain joins TRBV2 and TRBJ2-5; possible D gene TRBD2, 5 bases. The germline CDR1 and CDR2 sequences are SNHLY and FYNNEI. This CDR3 comprises 15 residues. Trimming removed 7 bases at V and 0 bases at J, with 15 bases between. Here the CDR3 reads CASIGVPKYQETQYF. DNA of the CDR3: TGTGCCAGCATCGGGGTCCCCAAGTACCAAGAGACCCAGTACTTC.

The chain employs TRBV11-2 and TRBJ2-5; TRBD2 might be the D (5 bases). Per the germline V gene, CDR1 is SGHAT and CDR2 is FQNNGV. Trimming shortened V by 4 bases and J by 5 bases, and 17 bases separated the two germline ends. This CDR3 contains 15 residues. CDR3 sequence reads: CASSSPVRPGETQYF. CDR3 DNA sequence: TGTGCCAGCAGCTCCCCCGTGCGACCGGGGGAGACCCAGTACTTC.

This chain links TRBV7-3 with TRBJ2-1; the match to TRBD1 covers 9 bases. The CDR3 sequence is 16 residues long. Germline CDR1 reads SGHTA; CDR2 reads FQGTGA. The V and J ends lost 6 bases and 5 bases, in that order; junction bases with no gene match: 11. The CDR3 nucleotides read TGTGCCAGCAGTTTTACCGGGACAGGGAGGAACAATGAGCAGTTCTTC. Translated: CASSFTGTGRNNEQFF.

The chain employs TRBV3-1 (or the pseudogene TRBV3-2) and TRBJ1-4; unclear D gene. The CDR3 sequence is 15 residues long. CDR1 is LGHDT, CDR2 YNNKEL, per germline (reference sequence). Trimming took 1 base from V and 4 from J, leaving 10 bases between them. The CDR3 reads CASSQGMYINEKLFF. The DNA of the CDR3 is TGTGCCAGCAGCCAAGGAATGTACATTAATGAAAAACTGTTTTTT.